This TCR beta chain appears in the sequencing data of a study of blood T cell repertoires in COVID-19. Libraries were prepared by immunoSEQ multiplex PCR; TCRdb keeps only in-frame clonotypes and omits some of them. The sample includes about 100,000 clones, around four fifths of them seen just once. CDR3 length: 14 residues. CDR1 and CDR2 from the germline V gene are ENHRY and SYGVKD. Trimming left V 3 bases short and J 5 bases short, with 13 bases between. The specimen was peripheral blood. The sequence was collected from a man aged 65-85 years with active or convalescent COVID-19. The gene calls are TRBV10-3 and TRBJ1-1; D is unclear. Here the CDR3 DNA reads TGTGCCATCAGTGAAGCAGACACAGCTACTGAAGCTTTCTTT. Translating it yields CAISEADTATEAFF.